This T cell receptor beta chain was recovered during a study of shared clonotypes between healthy human individuals. The study's findings and limits: The sole specimen, blood, was sampled, and tissue repertoires likely differ.

The CDR3 spans 15 residues. From germline, CDR1 is SNHLY and CDR2 FYNNEI. Trimming removed 6 bases from V and 2 bases from J, with 14 bases in between. Genomic DNA of every subset was divided equally among multiple immunoSEQ plates. Sorted-subset replicate PCR reactions contained approximately 190 ng DNA, corresponding to some 29,000 T cell genomes. This table comes from immunoSEQ multiplex PCR, and its TCRdb copy is limited to in-frame clones, with some not included. The sample holds around 2.5 million clones, 93% seen once. Concerning this clone: No antigen is known for it.

The chain couples TRBV2 to TRBJ1-5; TRBD1 is a possible D gene (6 bases). The receptor's source is a man aged 18 to 35 in good health. Some clones in this sample may be carry-over from other donors' samples. What was sequenced was naive CD4+ T cells from PBMCs. The subset denotes: CD45RA+ positively selected. CDR3 sequence reads: CASRKQGGGNQPQHF. DNA for the CDR3: TGTGCCAGCAGGAAACAGGGAGGGGGCAATCAGCCCCAGCATTTT.